The 32 T cell receptor beta chains given below trace back to one sample, sequenced in a study of T cell responses to AZD1222 COVID-19 vaccine. TCRdb's table, derived via immunoSEQ multiplex PCR, lists solely in-frame clones and lacks some. This table holds some 180,000 clones, 85% to 90% found once. Sequenced material: peripheral blood, taken on day 0 of AZD1222 vaccination. Every receptor here comes from an adult in good health.

V gene TRBV7-2 combines with J gene TRBJ1-3; D is unresolved. There are 15 residues in the CDR3. The germline V gene encodes CDR1 SGHTA and CDR2 FQGNSA. V was cut by 5 bases and J by 0 bases, with 11 bases left in between. The CDR3 loop reads CASSPSAPSGNTIYF. Here the CDR3 DNA reads TGTGCCAGCAGCCCCTCGGCGCCCTCTGGAAACACCATATATTTT.

The CDR3 protein is CASSRKDRGFYNEQFF. CDR3 DNA sequence: TGTGCCAGCAGCCGTAAGGACAGGGGCTTCTACAATGAGCAGTTCTTC. The V gene is TRBV9, the J gene TRBJ2-1; 9 bases agree with TRBD1. CDR3 size: 16 residues. The trim removed 4 bases at V and 3 bases at J, leaving 8 bases unmatched. Per germline, CDR1 SGDLS and CDR2 YYNGEE. Drawing the rest from reference TRBV9 and TRBJ2-1, the complete variable domain is DSGVTQTPKHLITATGQRVTLRCSPRSGDLSVYWYQQSLDQGLQFLIQYYNGEERAKGNILERFSAQQFPDLHSELNLSSLELGDSALYFCASSRKDRGFYNEQFFGPGTRLTVL.

This clone has a handful of counts. J is TRBJ2-2 and V is TRBV7-9, with 7 bases fitting TRBD2. The CDR3 extends over 16 amino acids. Germline V gene sequence: CDR1 SEHNR, CDR2 FQNEAQ (reference sequence). V shed 1 base, J shed 1 base, and the junction held 3 bases outside the gene matches. CDR3 sequence reads: CASSLVPSGNTGELFF. The CDR3 DNA reads TGTGCCAGCAGCTTAGTTCCTAGCGGGAACACCGGGGAGCTGTTTTTT.

The chain employs TRBV3-1 (or the pseudogene TRBV3-2) and TRBJ2-7, with 7 bases fitting TRBD2. Germline values: CDR1 LGHDT, CDR2 YNNKEL (reference sequence). J gave up 1 base and V 8 bases, and 5 bases lay outside the gene matches. The CDR3 loop spans 13 amino acids. Here the CDR3 DNA reads TGTGCCAGCGAGCGGGGCAAGTCCTACGAGCAGTACTTC. It translates to CASERGKSYEQYF.

J is TRBJ2-1 and V is TRBV28, with 10 bases aligning to TRBD2. Germline CDR1 reads MDHEN; CDR2 reads SYDVKM. V lost 8 bases to trimming and J lost 7 bases; unmatched junction nucleotides: 11. The CDR3 is 15 amino acids. This CDR3 reads CASGSIAGGRNEQFF. CDR3 nucleotides: TGTGCCAGCGGTTCCATAGCGGGAGGACGAAATGAGCAGTTCTTC.

This CDR3 reads CASSGRAPYNEQFF. As DNA, the CDR3 is TGTGCCAGCAGCGGGCGGGCCCCCTACAATGAGCAGTTCTTC. V and J are TRBV9 and TRBJ2-1; D perhaps matches TRBD2 (5 bases). V lost 3 bases, J lost 2 bases, and 9 bases lay in between. This CDR3 is built from 14 residues. Per germline, CDR1 SGDLS and CDR2 YYNGEE. Full variable domain (outside the CDR3, taken from reference TRBV9 and TRBJ2-1): DSGVTQTPKHLITATGQRVTLRCSPRSGDLSVYWYQQSLDQGLQFLIQYYNGEERAKGNILERFSAQQFPDLHSELNLSSLELGDSALYFCASSGRAPYNEQFFGPGTRLTVL.

This chain uses TRBV6-2 or TRBV6-3 with TRBJ2-4; D unclear. Germline V lookup: CDR1 MNHEY, CDR2 SVGEGT. The CDR3 loop spans 17 amino acids. Trimming took off 1 base at V and 2 bases at J, with 15 bases between the two ends. CDR3 region: CASSYLMSFSSKNIQYF. CDR3 sequence (DNA): TGTGCCAGCAGTTACTTGATGTCCTTCAGTTCCAAAAACATTCAGTACTTC.

The genes are TRBV7-9 and TRBJ1-2, with a weak D call TRBD1 (6 bases). The CDR3 spans 16 residues. Per the germline V gene, CDR1 is SEHNR and CDR2 is FQNEAQ (reference sequence). V lost 0 bases and J lost 4, with 15 bases in between. As DNA, the CDR3 is TGTGCCAGCAGCTTAGCCCCAGGACAGTCGGGCTATGGCTACACCTTC. It codes for CASSLAPGQSGYGYTF. Looking up the rest from reference TRBV7-9 and TRBJ1-2 gives the full variable domain: DTGVSQNPRHKITKRGQNVTFRCDPISEHNRLYWYRQTLGQGPEFLTYFQNEAQLEKSRLLSDRFSAERPKGSFSTLEIQRTEQGDSAMYLCASSLAPGQSGYGYTFGSGTRLTVV.

The chain is built from TRBV6-6 and TRBJ2-1, with TRBD2 matching over 8 bases. Germline V gives CDR1 MNHNY, CDR2 SVGAGI (reference sequence). The J segment lost 5 bases and the V segment lost 6 bases, leaving 9 bases of the junction unmatched. The CDR3 spans 15 residues. The CDR3 DNA sequence: TGTGCCAGCAGCCCCGCCAGCGGGAGAAACAATGAGCAGTTCTTC. Translation gives CASSPASGRNNEQFF.

The rearrangement uses TRBV5-6 and TRBJ2-5, with 8 nucleotides matching TRBD1. Germline values: CDR1 SGHDT, CDR2 YYEEEE. The CDR3 has 13 amino acids. V shed 3 bases and J 5 bases; nucleotides not matched to a gene: 3. The CDR3 region is CASSWTGRETQYF. For the CDR3, the DNA is TGTGCCAGCAGCTGGACAGGGCGCGAGACCCAGTACTTC. Full variable domain (remainder filled in from reference TRBV5-6 and TRBJ2-5): DAGVTQSPTHLIKTRGQQVTLRCSPKSGHDTVSWYQQALGQGPQFIFQYYEEEERQRGNFPDRFSGHQFPNYSSELNVNALLLGDSALYLCASSWTGRETQYFGPGTRLLVL.

The chain employs TRBV7-9 and TRBJ1-2; 7 nucleotides line up with TRBD1. The germline V gene encodes CDR1 SEHNR and CDR2 FQNEAQ (reference sequence). V lost 5 bases and J lost 4; bases outside the gene matches: 10. This CDR3 region has 15 residues. CDR3 in DNA: TGTGCCAGCAGCCCCGGGACAGCAAGAACCTATGGCTACACCTTC. Translating it yields CASSPGTARTYGYTF.

The chain employs TRBV5-6 and TRBJ2-7; D possibly corresponds to TRBD1 (5 bases). This CDR3 contains 14 residues. CDR1 SGHDT and CDR2 YYEEEE come from the germline V gene. V dropped 4 bases and J dropped 0 bases, with 11 bases sitting between them. The CDR3 DNA is TGTGCCAGCAGCATACCGGACATCTCCTACGAGCAGTACTTC. Translated, it gives CASSIPDISYEQYF.

This clone appeared a few times. V is TRBV5-1 and J is TRBJ2-7, with unresolved D. The CDR3 sequence is 16 residues long. Germline values: CDR1 SGHRS, CDR2 YFSETQ. Trimming shortened V by 4 bases and J by 0 bases, and 17 bases separated the two germline ends. The CDR3 protein is CASSMRIGISSYEQYF. The CDR3 nucleotides read TGCGCCAGCAGCATGCGAATCGGAATCAGCTCCTACGAGCAGTACTTC.

This rearrangement joins TRBV19 to TRBJ2-7; D is uncertain. Looked up from germline, CDR1 is LNHDA and CDR2 is SQIVND (reference sequence). V was cut by 5 bases and J by 2 bases, with 10 bases left in between. This CDR3 is 13 amino acids long. The CDR3 reads CASSHRQTYEQYF. The DNA for the CDR3 is TGTGCCAGTAGTCATAGGCAAACCTACGAGCAGTACTTC.

This chain joins TRBV9 and TRBJ1-1; maybe TRBD1 (5 bases). V lost 0 bases to trimming and J lost 3 bases, with 12 bases between them. CDR1 and CDR2 from the germline V gene are SGDLS and YYNGEE. The length of the CDR3 is 15 residues. The CDR3 is CASSVGWRGDTEAFF. The CDR3, as DNA: TGTGCCAGCAGCGTAGGTTGGCGAGGGGACACTGAAGCTTTCTTT.

The rearrangement joins TRBV19 to TRBJ1-1; no clear D gene. Trimming took 6 bases from V and 4 from J, leaving 12 bases between them. Germline CDR1 reads LNHDA; CDR2 reads SQIVND (reference sequence). The CDR3 extends over 13 amino acids. The chain's CDR3 is CASRGQVGTEAFF. In DNA, the CDR3 is TGTGCCAGTAGAGGGCAGGTTGGCACTGAAGCTTTCTTT.

The genes are TRBV5-1 and TRBJ1-2; possible D gene TRBD1, 6 bases. The length of the CDR3 is 13 residues. Germline assignment: CDR1 SGHRS and CDR2 YFSETQ. The V end lost 0 bases, the J end lost 6 bases, and 9 bases lay between the germline ends. The CDR3 coding sequence is TGCGCCAGCAGCTTGGAACAGGGAAATGGCTACACCTTC. Amino acids: CASSLEQGNGYTF.

The chain couples TRBV6-5 to TRBJ1-3, with 11 bases aligning to TRBD1. The V and J ends lost 8 bases and 5 bases, in that order; junction bases with no gene match: 8. CDR1 MNHEY and CDR2 SVGAGI come from the germline V gene. The CDR3 contains 15 residues. The CDR3 DNA is TGTGCCAGCTTCGATTGGACAGGGGGCCGAAACACCATATATTTT. Protein product: CASFDWTGGRNTIYF.

Points on this clone: At one end, the junction sequence differs from germline, possibly due to a read error. V and J are TRBV18 and TRBJ1-3; D ambiguous. CDR1 KGHSH and CDR2 LQKENI come from the germline V gene. There are 13 residues in the CDR3. The CDR3 DNA reads TGTGCCAGCTCACAGACTCCCTTATTTCCCGGGGATTTT. This gives the protein CASSQTPLFPGDF.

DNA of the CDR3: TGTGCCAGCTCACCTTCAACGGGCCTAGCTAACTATGGCTACACCTTC. Amino acid sequence: CASSPSTGLANYGYTF. V and J are TRBV18 and TRBJ1-2; D remains ambiguous. Germline assignment: CDR1 KGHSH and CDR2 LQKENI. Trimming removed 3 bases at V and 0 bases at J, with 14 bases between. The CDR3 runs 16 residues.

This chain links TRBV7-3 with TRBJ2-1, with D tentatively TRBD2 (6 bases). Per the germline V gene, CDR1 is SGHTA and CDR2 is FQGTGA. The CDR3 consists of 15 residues. V shed 5 bases and J shed 0 bases, with 11 bases lying between them. The CDR3 DNA sequence: TGTGCCAGCAGCCCTCCGGGACTCTCCTACAATGAGCAGTTCTTC. Its translation is CASSPPGLSYNEQFF.

The CDR3, as DNA: TGCGCCAGCAGCTTGGCGGGGACAGGGAACACCGGGGAGCTGTTTTTT. This codes for CASSLAGTGNTGELFF. The chain joins TRBV5-1 to TRBJ2-2; 8 bases match TRBD1. Trimming took 0 bases from V and 1 from J; bases not matched to a gene: 2. Germline values: CDR1 SGHRS, CDR2 YFSETQ. The CDR3 length is 16 residues.

V and J are TRBV30 and TRBJ1-2; 8 bases match TRBD1. V shed 4 bases, J shed 4 bases, and the junction held 11 bases outside the gene matches. Germline loops: CDR1 GTSNPN, CDR2 SVGIG (reference sequence). The CDR3 totals 15 residues. The CDR3 spells CAWTITRGRLYGYTF. The CDR3, as DNA: TGTGCCTGGACCATCACCAGGGGGCGCCTCTATGGCTACACCTTC.

The chain is built from TRBV24-1 and TRBJ2-1; D is uncertain. V shed 3 bases and J shed 1 base, with 15 bases lying between them. From germline, CDR1 is KGHDR and CDR2 SFDVKD. The CDR3 has 17 residues. CDR3 loop: CATSDQTTFGSYNEQFF. In nucleotides, the CDR3 is TGTGCCACCAGTGATCAAACAACTTTTGGATCCTACAATGAGCAGTTCTTC.

The chain combines TRBV30 with TRBJ2-3, with unresolved D. With 2 bases removed from V and 5 bases from J, the gap between germline ends came to 5 bases. The CDR3 extends over 11 amino acids. Germline CDR1 and CDR2: GTSNPN and SVGIG (reference sequence). The DNA of the CDR3 is TGTGCCTGGAGTATCAGAGATACGCAGTATTTT. Its protein product is CAWSIRDTQYF.

The chain couples TRBV5-1 to TRBJ2-3; 10 bases map to TRBD2. Losses at the gene ends were 0 bases for V and 4 bases for J; bases not matched to a gene: 5. Germline lookup yields CDR1 SGHRS and CDR2 YFSETQ. The CDR3 is made up of 16 amino acids. The CDR3 DNA reads TGCGCCAGCAGCTTGGGGCTAGCGGGAGAGGCAGATACGCAGTATTTT. Translated, it gives CASSLGLAGEADTQYF.

The count of this clone is one. The chain recombines TRBV6-2 or TRBV6-3 with TRBJ2-3; 12 bases align to TRBD2. Germline CDR1 reads MNHEY; CDR2 reads SVGEGT. V shed 5 bases and J 0 bases; nucleotides not matched to a gene: 12. The CDR3 spans 19 residues. Here the CDR3 DNA reads TGTGCCAGCAGTACCCCCCTACTAGCGGGGGGAACTAGCACAGATACGCAGTATTTT. Translating gives CASSTPLLAGGTSTDTQYF.

The J gene is TRBJ2-7, the V gene TRBV27; TRBD2 might be the D (7 bases). The CDR3 consists of 16 residues. Germline lookup yields CDR1 MNHEY and CDR2 SMNVEV (reference sequence). The V and J ends lost 4 bases and 0 bases respectively, with 16 bases between them. For the CDR3, the DNA is TGTGCCAGCAGTTCCCCGGGGAGGGGGAGCTCCTACGAGCAGTACTTC. This sequence encodes CASSSPGRGSSYEQYF.

J is TRBJ1-1 and V is TRBV7-8; D is perhaps TRBD1 (5 bases). Germline V gives CDR1 SGHVS, CDR2 FQNEAQ. This CDR3 spans 15 amino acids. V was trimmed by 5 bases and J by 0 bases, leaving 13 bases between them. The CDR3 sequence is CASSTPGEMNTEAFF. The CDR3 DNA is TGTGCCAGCAGCACCCCGGGGGAGATGAACACTGAAGCTTTCTTT.

The V and J genes are TRBV28 and TRBJ2-1; 11 bases map to TRBD2. V lost 3 bases, J lost 5 bases, and 6 bases stayed unmatched. The germline gives CDR1 MDHEN, CDR2 SYDVKM. The CDR3 length is 16 residues. The CDR3 DNA reads as TGTGCCAGCAGTTTCTTACTAGCGGGAGCCAACAATGAGCAGTTCTTC. As protein: CASSFLLAGANNEQFF.

The chain employs TRBV4-1 and TRBJ2-7, with unresolved D. The CDR3 loop spans 14 amino acids. Trimming pared 6 bases from V and 5 bases from J, leaving 17 bases between. Germline assignment: CDR1 MGHRA and CDR2 YSYEKL. CDR3 nucleotides: TGCGCCAGCAGAATGGTTGCCCAAGACCACGAGCAGTACTTC. It specifies CASRMVAQDHEQYF.

The chain recombines TRBV18 with TRBJ1-1; D possibly corresponds to TRBD1 (5 bases). V lost 6 bases and J 1 base, leaving 9 bases between the germline ends. Germline CDR1 and CDR2: KGHSH and LQKENI. This CDR3 comprises 13 residues. As DNA, the CDR3 is TGTGCCAGCTCGTCTACAGGGAACACTGAAGCTTTCTTT. It translates to CASSSTGNTEAFF.